This is a list of T cell receptor beta chains from one sample in a study of T cell responses to AZD1222 COVID-19 vaccine. Libraries were prepared by immunoSEQ multiplex PCR; TCRdb keeps only in-frame clonotypes and omits some of them. The sample has over 110,000 clones; roughly 91% are singletons. Sequencing was performed on peripheral blood, taken on day 0 of AZD1222 vaccination. The receptor source for this set is an adult in good health. Each CDR3 is given with its conserved first and last residue. Each record gives: D gene, V gene, J gene, clone size, CDR3 protein, CDR3 DNA. The D gene is left open where the match is weak. Clone sizes are given selectively: once, few, many, or a class where the clone is expanded.

d_gene: TRBD1
v_gene: TRBV5-4
j_gene: TRBJ1-1
abundance: many
CDR3aa: CASSSNEGAVGTEAFF
CDR3nt: TGTGCCAGCAGCTCAAACGAGGGGGCGGTAGGCACTGAAGCTTTCTTT

d_gene: TRBD2
v_gene: TRBV7-3
j_gene: TRBJ2-3
abundance: .
CDR3aa: CASSFGTSGDTQYF
CDR3nt: TGTGCCAGCAGCTTTGGGACTAGCGGCGATACGCAGTATTTT

d_gene: .
v_gene: TRBV19
j_gene: TRBJ2-5
abundance: .
CDR3aa: CASSIGGPSQAQYF
CDR3nt: TGTGCCAGTAGTATAGGAGGACCCTCCCAGGCCCAGTACTTC

d_gene: TRBD2
v_gene: TRBV19
j_gene: TRBJ2-3
abundance: .
CDR3aa: CASSGTSGIGADTQYF
CDR3nt: TGTGCCAGTAGCGGGACTAGCGGGATAGGGGCAGATACGCAGTATTTT

d_gene: .
v_gene: TRBV5-1
j_gene: TRBJ1-3
abundance: .
CDR3aa: CASSYGTEVGGNTIYF
CDR3nt: TGCGCCAGCAGCTACGGGACCGAAGTTGGGGGAAACACCATATATTTT

d_gene: TRBD1
v_gene: TRBV5-1
j_gene: TRBJ2-3
abundance: .
CDR3aa: CASSQDRGRGDTQYF
CDR3nt: TGCGCCAGCAGCCAGGACAGGGGGCGAGGAGATACGCAGTATTTT

d_gene: .
v_gene: TRBV7-2
j_gene: TRBJ2-7
abundance: .
CDR3aa: CASSLNLGSSYEQYF
CDR3nt: TGTGCCAGCAGCTTAAATTTGGGCAGCTCCTACGAGCAGTACTTC

d_gene: .
v_gene: TRBV6-5
j_gene: TRBJ1-3
abundance: .
CDR3aa: CASRQNTIYF
CDR3nt: TGTGCCAGCAGACAGAACACCATATATTTT

d_gene: .
v_gene: TRBV9
j_gene: TRBJ1-1
abundance: .
CDR3aa: CASSVERDTEAFF
CDR3nt: TGTGCCAGCAGCGTAGAAAGGGACACTGAAGCTTTCTTT

d_gene: .
v_gene: TRBV3-1/TRBV3-2
j_gene: TRBJ1-1
abundance: .
CDR3aa: CASSQVGTGAWVAFF
CDR3nt: TGTGCCAGCAGCCAAGTAGGAACAGGCGCCTGGGTAGCTTTCTTT

d_gene: .
v_gene: TRBV5-4
j_gene: TRBJ1-2
abundance: .
CDR3aa: CASSPRGSYGYTF
CDR3nt: TGTGCCAGCAGCCCAAGGGGCTCTTATGGCTACACCTTC

d_gene: .
v_gene: TRBV5-8
j_gene: TRBJ2-1
abundance: .
CDR3aa: CASSFDWSSYNEQFF
CDR3nt: TGTGCCAGCAGCTTCGACTGGAGCTCCTACAATGAGCAGTTCTTC

d_gene: .
v_gene: TRBV2
j_gene: TRBJ2-7
abundance: .
CDR3aa: CASAINRAYEQYF
CDR3nt: TGTGCCAGCGCGATCAACAGGGCCTACGAGCAGTACTTC

d_gene: .
v_gene: TRBV21-1
j_gene: TRBJ2-7
abundance: .
CDR3aa: CASSAKGHLWQGRPYEQYF
CDR3nt: TGTGCCAGCAGCGCCAAGGGCCACCTTTGGCAGGGCCGACCCTACGAGCAGTACTTC

d_gene: .
v_gene: TRBV19
j_gene: TRBJ2-1
abundance: .
CDR3aa: CASSISAGTYNEQFF
CDR3nt: TGTGCCAGTAGTATATCGGCAGGGACCTACAATGAGCAGTTCTTC

d_gene: TRBD2
v_gene: TRBV4-1
j_gene: TRBJ2-7
abundance: .
CDR3aa: CASSRLAGDQYYEQYF
CDR3nt: TGCGCCAGCAGCCGATTGGCGGGGGACCAATACTACGAGCAGTACTTC

d_gene: .
v_gene: TRBV2
j_gene: TRBJ1-1
abundance: .
CDR3aa: CASSVQANTEAFF
CDR3nt: TGTGCCAGCAGTGTCCAGGCGAACACTGAAGCTTTCTTT

d_gene: TRBD1
v_gene: TRBV4-2
j_gene: TRBJ1-3
abundance: .
CDR3aa: CASSQAMGQGGNTIYF
CDR3nt: TGTGCCAGCAGCCAAGCTATGGGACAGGGGGGAAACACCATATATTTT

d_gene: .
v_gene: TRBV2
j_gene: TRBJ2-1
abundance: .
CDR3aa: CASKPPSYNEQFF
CDR3nt: TGTGCCAGCAAACCCCCCTCCTACAATGAGCAGTTCTTC

d_gene: .
v_gene: TRBV10-2
j_gene: TRBJ1-3
abundance: once
CDR3aa: CASSEGASGNTIYF
CDR3nt: TGCGCCAGCAGTGAGGGGGCCTCTGGAAACACCATATATTTT

d_gene: .
v_gene: TRBV7-9
j_gene: TRBJ2-2
abundance: few
CDR3aa: CASSYVGGTGELFF
CDR3nt: TGTGCCAGCAGCTACGTAGGGGGTACCGGGGAGCTGTTTTTT

d_gene: .
v_gene: TRBV6-2/TRBV6-3
j_gene: TRBJ2-7
abundance: .
CDR3aa: CASSYLEGSYEQYF
CDR3nt: TGTGCCAGCAGTTATTTGGAGGGGTCCTACGAGCAGTACTTC